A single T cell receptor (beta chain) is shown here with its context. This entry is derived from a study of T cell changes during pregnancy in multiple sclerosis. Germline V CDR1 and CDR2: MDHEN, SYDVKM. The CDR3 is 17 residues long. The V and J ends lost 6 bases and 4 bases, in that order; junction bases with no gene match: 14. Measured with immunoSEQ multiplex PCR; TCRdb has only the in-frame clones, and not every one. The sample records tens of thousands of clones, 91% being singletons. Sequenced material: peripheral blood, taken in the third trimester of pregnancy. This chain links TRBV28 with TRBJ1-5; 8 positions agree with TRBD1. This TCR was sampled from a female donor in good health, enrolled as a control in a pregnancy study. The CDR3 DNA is TGTGCCAGCAGACTTACCCTGGACAGGGTTACGAATCAGCCCCAGCATTTT. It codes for CASRLTLDRVTNQPQHF.